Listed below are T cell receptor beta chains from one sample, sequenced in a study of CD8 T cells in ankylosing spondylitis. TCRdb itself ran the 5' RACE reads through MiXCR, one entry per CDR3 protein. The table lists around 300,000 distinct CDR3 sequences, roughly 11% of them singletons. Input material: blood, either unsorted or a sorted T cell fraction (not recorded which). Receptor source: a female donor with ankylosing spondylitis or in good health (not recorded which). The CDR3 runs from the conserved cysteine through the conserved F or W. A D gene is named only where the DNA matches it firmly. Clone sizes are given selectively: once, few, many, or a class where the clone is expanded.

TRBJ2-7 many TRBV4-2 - CASSAAVEEVYEQYF TGTGCCAGCAGCGCGGCGGTGGAAGAGGTTTACGAGCAGTACTTC
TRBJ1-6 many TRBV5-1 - CASSLTGSYNSPLHF TGCGCCAGCAGCTTGACGGGATCCTATAATTCACCCCTCCACTTT
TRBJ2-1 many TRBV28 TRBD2 CASSSLLAPGGGTLEQFF TGTGCCAGCAGTTCCCTCCTTGCCCCGGGGGGAGGTACGCTTGAGCAGTTCTTC
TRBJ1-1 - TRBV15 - CATSSGAGRNTEAFF TGTGCCACCAGCTCCGGGGCAGGGCGGAACACTGAAGCTTTCTTT
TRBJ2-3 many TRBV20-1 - CSASRSPSTDTQYF TGCAGTGCTAGCAGAAGCCCTAGCACAGATACGCAGTATTTT
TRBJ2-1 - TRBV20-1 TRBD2 CSASLPGLAGGRNEQFF TGCAGTGCTTCACTCCCGGGACTAGCGGGAGGTAGAAATGAGCAGTTCTTC
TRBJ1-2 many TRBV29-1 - CSVVLGVYQGYTF TGCAGCGTTGTTCTGGGCGTCTATCAAGGCTACACCTTC
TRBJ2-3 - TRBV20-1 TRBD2 CCARTGGLAGDTDTQYF TGCTGTGCTAGAACCGGCGGACTAGCGGGAGACACAGATACGCAGTATTTT
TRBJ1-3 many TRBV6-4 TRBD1 CASFLGGDRAYSGNTIYF TGTGCCAGCTTTCTCGGCGGGGACAGGGCCTACTCTGGAAACACCATATATTTT
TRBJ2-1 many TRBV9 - CASSGYAGKYNEQFF TGTGCCAGCAGTGGTTACGCGGGCAAGTACAATGAGCAGTTCTTC
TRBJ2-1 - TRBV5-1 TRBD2 CASSLDERGVRGEQFF TGCGCCAGCAGCTTGGATGAGCGGGGGGTTCGGGGTGAGCAGTTCTTC
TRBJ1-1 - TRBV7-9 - CASSLRGQHEAFF TGTGCCAGCAGCTTACGCGGGCAGCATGAAGCTTTCTTT
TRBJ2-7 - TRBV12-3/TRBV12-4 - CASSFGVTYEQYF TGTGCCAGCAGTTTTGGCGTCACCTACGAGCAGTACTTC
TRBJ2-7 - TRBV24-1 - CATSDGLESSYEQYF TGTGCCACCAGTGACGGCCTCGAGTCTTCCTACGAGCAGTACTTC
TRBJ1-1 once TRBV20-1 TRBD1 CSAGRGHSEAFF TGCAGTGCTGGTAGGGGGCATTCTGAAGCTTTCTTT
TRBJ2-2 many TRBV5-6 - CASSPQGFNTGELFF TGTGCCAGCAGTCCTCAGGGGTTTAACACCGGGGAGCTGTTTTTT
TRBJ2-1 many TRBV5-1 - CASSLVTSFGNEQFF TGCGCCAGCAGCTTGGTGACTAGTTTCGGAAATGAGCAGTTCTTC
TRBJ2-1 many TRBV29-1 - CSVVGGSLSSNEQFF TGCAGCGTTGTGGGAGGCAGCCTTAGCTCCAATGAGCAGTTCTTC
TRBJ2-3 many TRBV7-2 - CASSQLGPTVGTQYF TGTGCCAGCAGCCAACTAGGTCCTACGGTTGGTACGCAGTATTTT
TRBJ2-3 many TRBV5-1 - CASSFASYTQYF TGCGCCAGCAGCTTTGCATCTTATACGCAGTATTTT
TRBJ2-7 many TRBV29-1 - CSVELGQTYEQYF TGCAGCGTTGAACTGGGACAAACCTACGAGCAGTACTTC
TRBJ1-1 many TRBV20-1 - CSAERAQRRTEAFF TGCAGTGCCGAACGGGCGCAGCGAAGGACTGAAGCTTTCTTT
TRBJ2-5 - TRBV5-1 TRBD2 CASTEAGGLQETQYF TGCGCCAGCACTGAAGCGGGGGGACTGCAAGAGACCCAGTACTTC
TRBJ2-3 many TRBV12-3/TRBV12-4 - CASSPYSATDTQYF TGTGCCAGCAGTCCGTATTCAGCTACAGATACGCAGTATTTT
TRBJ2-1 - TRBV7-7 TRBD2 CASSLGLAVLFSYNEQFF TGTGCTAGCAGCTTAGGCCTAGCGGTGCTCTTCTCCTACAATGAGCAGTTCTTC
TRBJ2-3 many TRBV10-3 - CAISTGNRADTQYF TGTGCCATCAGTACCGGGAATCGGGCAGATACGCAGTATTTT
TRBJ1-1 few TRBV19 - CASRDELRAQNTEAFF TGTGCCAGTAGGGACGAACTAAGGGCGCAGAACACTGAAGCTTTCTTT
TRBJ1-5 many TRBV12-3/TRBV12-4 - CASSTDGSNQPQHF TGTGCCAGCAGCACTGACGGGAGCAATCAGCCCCAGCATTTT
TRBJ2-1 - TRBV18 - CASSPTHGHQQFF TGTGCCAGCTCACCAACCCACGGACACCAGCAGTTCTTC
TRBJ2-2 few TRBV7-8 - CASSFQQITFTGELFF TGTGCCAGCAGCTTCCAACAGATAACCTTCACCGGGGAGCTGTTTTTT
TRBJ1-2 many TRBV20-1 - CSARAAADLFRGYTF TGCAGTGCTAGAGCAGCGGCGGACCTATTTCGTGGCTACACCTTC
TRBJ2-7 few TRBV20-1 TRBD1 CSARWDRGAYEQYF TGCAGTGCTAGATGGGACAGGGGGGCGTACGAGCAGTACTTC
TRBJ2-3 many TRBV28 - CASSFPGPSTDTQYF TGTGCCAGCAGTTTCCCGGGGCCTAGCACAGATACGCAGTATTTT
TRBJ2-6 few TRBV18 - CASSSGAGANVLTF TGTGCCAGCTCATCGGGGGCTGGGGCCAACGTCCTGACTTTC
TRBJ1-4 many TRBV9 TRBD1 CASSVGGQLNEKLFF TGTGCCAGCAGCGTGGGGGGACAGCTTAATGAAAAACTGTTTTTT
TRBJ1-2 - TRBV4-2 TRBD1 CASSQDGEDRGRDGYTF TGTGCCAGCAGCCAAGATGGGGAGGACAGGGGACGAGATGGCTACACCTTC
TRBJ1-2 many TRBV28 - CASSSPEGLNYGYTF TGTGCCAGCAGTTCACCTGAGGGACTGAACTATGGCTACACCTTC
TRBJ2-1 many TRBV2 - CASGRREITNEQFF TGTGCCAGCGGCAGACGGGAGATAACCAATGAGCAGTTCTTC
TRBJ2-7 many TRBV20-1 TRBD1 CSARGDRGGTYEQYF TGCAGTGCTAGAGGGGACAGGGGCGGAACCTACGAGCAGTACTTC
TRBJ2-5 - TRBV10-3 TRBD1 CAISAHRGLKETQYF TGTGCCATCAGTGCGCACAGGGGGCTCAAAGAGACCCAGTACTTC
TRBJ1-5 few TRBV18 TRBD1 CASSPTGLRTNQPQHF TGTGCCAGCTCACCGACAGGGCTAAGGACCAATCAGCCCCAGCATTTT
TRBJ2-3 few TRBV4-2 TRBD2 CASSHPGLAVADTQYF TGTGCCAGCAGCCATCCGGGACTAGCAGTCGCAGATACGCAGTATTTT
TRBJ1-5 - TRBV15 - CATSRDGLQSNQPQHF TGTGCCACCAGCAGAGATGGTTTGCAGAGCAATCAGCCCCAGCATTTT
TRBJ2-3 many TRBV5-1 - CASRDTDTQYF TGCGCCAGCAGAGACACAGATACGCAGTATTTT
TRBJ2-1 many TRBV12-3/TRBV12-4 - CASSSRTSAQFF TGTGCCAGCAGTTCTAGGACTTCGGCGCAGTTCTTC
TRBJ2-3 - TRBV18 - CASSPPSRGDTQYF TGTGCCAGCTCACCACCCTCTAGAGGGGATACGCAGTATTTT
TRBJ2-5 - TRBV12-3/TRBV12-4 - CASSLEDWETQYF TGTGCCAGCAGTTTAGAGGACTGGGAGACCCAGTACTTC
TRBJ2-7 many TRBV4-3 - CASSQGIAGAAYEQYF TGCGCCAGCAGCCAAGGAATTGCTGGCGCAGCCTACGAGCAGTACTTC
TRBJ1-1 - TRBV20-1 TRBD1 CSASIPGTGSAEAFF TGCAGTGCTAGTATCCCCGGGACAGGGAGCGCTGAAGCTTTCTTT
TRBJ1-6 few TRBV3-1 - CASSQDWGAGNSPLHF TGTGCCAGCAGCCAAGATTGGGGCGCGGGTAACTCACCCCTCCACTTT
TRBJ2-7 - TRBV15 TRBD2 CATSRGGLASPYEQYF TGTGCCACCAGCAGAGGAGGACTAGCATCCCCTTACGAGCAGTACTTC
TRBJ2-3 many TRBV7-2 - CASSLVGGTSTDTQYF TGTGCCAGCAGCTTAGTTGGCGGGACTAGCACAGATACGCAGTATTTT